The 23 T cell receptor beta chains below come from one sample, sequenced in a study of cytomegalovirus exposure and HLA in healthy donors. The PCR had 60 Vbeta and 13 Jbeta primers. Data came from immunoSEQ multiplex PCR; TCRdb stores just in-frame clones and leaves some out. The data show 100,000 or so clones, with 69% seen just once and 3.2% held by the top ten. The sample comprised PBMCs. These TCRs come from a man aged 30 to 39 in good health and CMV-seronegative.

The chain couples TRBV7-6 to TRBJ1-2; D might be TRBD1 (6 bases). CDR1 is SGHVS and CDR2 is FNYEAQ in the germline V gene. The CDR3 loop spans 16 amino acids. V lost 1 base to trimming and J lost 2 bases, with 14 bases between them. In DNA form, the CDR3 reads TGTGCCAGCAGCTTAGGTGGGGGCGGCCTGAACTATGGCTACACCTTC. The encoded protein is CASSLGGGGLNYGYTF.

This chain connects TRBV6-5 to TRBJ1-6; D gene unclear. Germline V gives CDR1 MNHEY, CDR2 SVGAGI. V shed 6 bases and J shed 9 bases, with 12 bases lying between them. The CDR3 length is 13 residues. CDR3 sequence reads: CASSTEHLSPLHF. Written as DNA, the CDR3 is TGTGCCAGCAGCACAGAACACCTTTCACCCCTCCACTTT.

CDR3 region: CASSQVGRALPYEQYF. As DNA, the CDR3 is TGTGCCAGCAGCCAAGTCGGCAGGGCCCTCCCCTACGAGCAGTACTTC. The chain employs TRBV14 and TRBJ2-7; D may be TRBD1 (5 bases). V was shortened by 1 base and J by 2 bases, with 15 bases between the two germline ends. The CDR3 has 16 residues. The germline V gene has CDR1 SGHDN and CDR2 FVKESK. Filled out from reference TRBV14 and TRBJ2-7, the complete variable domain reads EAGVTQFPSHSVIEKGQTVTLRCDPISGHDNLYWYRRVMGKEIKFLLHFVKESKQDESGMPNNRFLAERTGGTYSTLKVQPAELEDSGVYFCASSQVGRALPYEQYFGPGTRLTVT.

This clone has only one observation. The V call is TRBV18, the J call TRBJ2-7; 8 bases agree with TRBD2. Per germline, CDR1 KGHSH and CDR2 LQKENI. This CDR3 has 15 amino acids. The ends lost 5 bases at V and 3 bases at J; junction bases unmatched: 9. CDR3 DNA: TGTGCCAGCTCATCATCTGCCAGCGGGAGCTACGAGCAGTACTTC. It encodes CASSSSASGSYEQYF. The full variable domain, with the rest looked up from reference TRBV18 and TRBJ2-7, is NAGVMQNPRHLVRRRGQEARLRCSPMKGHSHVYWYRQLPEEGLKFMVYLQKENIIDESGMPKERFSAEFPKEGPSILRIQQVVRGDSAAYFCASSSSASGSYEQYFGPGTRLTVT.

The gene calls are TRBV7-2 and TRBJ1-1; D is unclear. Germline CDR1 and CDR2: SGHTA and FQGNSA. Trimming took 5 bases from V and 5 from J, leaving 12 bases between them. The CDR3 runs 13 residues. The CDR3: CASSEYTGTEAFF. Written as DNA, the CDR3 is TGTGCCAGCAGCGAATATACGGGTACTGAAGCTTTCTTT.

In DNA, the CDR3 is TGTGCCAGCAGCTCAAAGTCTAGCGGGAGGAGGTTGGAGACCCAGTACTTC. Translation gives CASSSKSSGRRLETQYF. The V call is TRBV5-4, the J call TRBJ2-5, with 11 bases lining up with TRBD2. Germline lookup yields CDR1 SGHNT and CDR2 YYREEE (reference sequence). V lost 3 bases to trimming and J lost 5 bases; unmatched junction nucleotides: 12. The CDR3 length is 17 residues.

J is TRBJ2-7 and V is TRBV18; 9 bases match TRBD2. Unmatched junction bases numbered 7, after V lost 4 bases and J lost 6 bases. The CDR3 contains 14 residues. Germline V gene data show CDR1 as KGHSH and CDR2 as LQKENI. DNA for the CDR3: TGTGCCAGCTCACGTGCGGGAGGGCCTCCCGAGCAGTACTTC. Its translation is CASSRAGGPPEQYF.

V is TRBV6-5 and J is TRBJ1-5; 10 nucleotides line up with TRBD1. There are 13 residues in the CDR3. V trimming: 5 bases; J trimming: 7 bases; junction bases outside the gene matches: 2. Per germline, CDR1 MNHEY and CDR2 SVGAGI. The chain's CDR3 is CASSTTGGQPQHF. CDR3 DNA sequence: TGTGCCAGCAGTACGACAGGGGGCCAGCCCCAGCATTTT.

The chain has TRBV4-2 and TRBJ2-7, with TRBD2 as a possible D gene (5 bases). The ends were cut back, 4 bases at V and 0 bases at J, with 13 bases in the middle. Germline-derived CDR1 and CDR2 are LGHNA and YNFKEQ. The CDR3 runs to 15 residues. The CDR3 spells CASSPRAVSSYEQYF. The CDR3 coding sequence is TGTGCCAGCAGCCCGAGAGCGGTGAGCTCCTACGAGCAGTACTTC.

V and J are TRBV10-3 and TRBJ2-7; the match to TRBD1 covers 9 bases. The V gene's germline CDR1 is ENHRY and CDR2 SYGVKD. V lost 4 bases to trimming and J lost 2 bases; unmatched junction nucleotides: 6. The CDR3 totals 15 residues. The CDR3 DNA sequence: TGTGCCATCAGTGGCGACAGGGGGGCTGCCTACGAGCAGTACTTC. Protein product: CAISGDRGAAYEQYF.

The chain employs TRBV5-1 and TRBJ2-7; D may be TRBD1 (5 bases). Germline CDR1 is SGHRS and CDR2 is YFSETQ. The CDR3 runs 14 residues. Trimming stripped 2 bases from V and 3 bases from J, with 12 bases between. DNA for the CDR3: TGCGCCAGCAGCTTTACAGGTTCCTTCTACGAGCAGTACTTC. Translating gives CASSFTGSFYEQYF. The full variable domain, rest sourced from reference TRBV5-1 and TRBJ2-7, is KAGVTQTPRYLIKTRGQQVTLSCSPISGHRSVSWYQQTPGQGLQFLFEYFSETQRNKGNFPGRFSGRQFSNSRSEMNVSTLELGDSALYLCASSFTGSFYEQYFGPGTRLTVT.

The V gene is TRBV6-5, the J gene TRBJ2-7; D not certain. The CDR3 totals 15 residues. CDR1 is MNHEY, CDR2 SVGAGI, per germline. V dropped 6 bases and J dropped 1 base, with 16 bases sitting between them. Here the CDR3 reads CASSKLPGPSYEQYF. The CDR3, as DNA: TGTGCCAGCAGCAAGCTACCGGGTCCTTCCTACGAGCAGTACTTC.

This clone occurred once. The rearrangement links TRBV7-9 to TRBJ2-1; 9 nucleotides agree with TRBD2. V lost 2 bases, J lost 6 bases, and 8 bases stayed unmatched. CDR1 is SEHNR and CDR2 is FQNEAQ in the germline V gene (reference sequence). This CDR3 region has 16 residues. The CDR3 loop reads CASSLLRAGGRNEQFF. The DNA for the CDR3 is TGTGCCAGCAGCTTATTGCGAGCGGGAGGACGCAATGAGCAGTTCTTC. The full variable domain, in which reference TRBV7-9 and TRBJ2-1 provide the parts outside the CDR3, is DTGVSQNPRHKITKRGQNVTFRCDPISEHNRLYWYRQTLGQGPEFLTYFQNEAQLEKSRLLSDRFSAERPKGSFSTLEIQRTEQGDSAMYLCASSLLRAGGRNEQFFGPGTRLTVL.

The chain links TRBV11-2 to TRBJ1-2, with 7 bases that match TRBD1. The CDR3 is 16 amino acids. The germline V gene encodes CDR1 SGHAT and CDR2 FQNNGV. Germline trimming cut 4 bases from V and 4 bases from J; bases unmatched to any gene: 12. CDR3 sequence reads: CASSSRKDRALYGYTF. CDR3 nucleotide sequence: TGTGCCAGCAGCTCTCGAAAAGACAGGGCCCTCTATGGCTACACCTTC.

The table lists this clone with a count of one. In nucleotides, the CDR3 is TGTGCCAGTAGTCCCCCGGGACAGGGTTGGCTGAAGGACCAGTACTTC. Protein: CASSPPGQGWLKDQYF. The chain combines TRBV19 with TRBJ2-5; TRBD1 agrees at 9 bases. Germline V CDR1 and CDR2: LNHDA, SQIVND (reference sequence). The trim removed 5 bases at V and 10 bases at J, leaving 17 bases unmatched. This CDR3 spans 16 amino acids. Full variable domain (missing parts from reference TRBV19 and TRBJ2-5): DGGITQSPKYLFRKEGQNVTLSCEQNLNHDAMYWYRQDPGQGLRLIYYSQIVNDFQKGDIAEGYSVSREKKESFPLTVTSAQKNPTAFYLCASSPPGQGWLKDQYFGPGTRLLVL.

The chain is built from TRBV2 and TRBJ2-7; TRBD2 might be the D (5 bases). V dropped 6 bases and J dropped 4 bases, with 16 bases sitting between them. In germline, CDR1 is SNHLY, CDR2 FYNNEI. The CDR3 is 14 residues long. CDR3 DNA sequence: TGTGCCAGCAGGCTACTAGATTCTGAGTACGAGCAGTACTTC. Residues: CASRLLDSEYEQYF.

The chain joins TRBV4-3 to TRBJ1-5, with a tentative D call TRBD1 (6 bases). The V gene lost 1 base and the J gene lost 5 bases, with 12 bases spanning the gap. There are 15 residues in the CDR3. Germline V gene lookup returns CDR1 LGHNA and CDR2 YSLEER. The CDR3 region has the DNA TGCGCCAGCAGCCAAGTAGCAGGGGCCCATCAGCCCCAGCATTTT. Translated, it gives CASSQVAGAHQPQHF.

This clone was seen a few times. This rearrangement joins TRBV7-2 to TRBJ1-4; D gene uncertain. Looked up from germline, CDR1 is SGHTA and CDR2 is FQGNSA. The CDR3 length is 16 residues. V was shortened by 5 bases and J by 8 bases, with 21 bases between the two germline ends. The chain's CDR3 is CASSPTTLRAGEKLFF. The CDR3 DNA reads TGTGCCAGCAGCCCAACTACCCTCCGGGCGGGAGAAAAACTGTTTTTT.

The J gene is TRBJ1-2, the V gene TRBV19, with D possibly matching TRBD1 (6 bases). The CDR3 contains 13 residues. Germline V gene data show CDR1 as LNHDA and CDR2 as SQIVND (reference sequence). V lost 6 bases, J lost 4 bases, and 12 bases lay in between. The CDR3 nucleotides are TGTGCCAGTAGGGAGGGGGGGGCCTATGGCTACACCTTC. It specifies CASREGGAYGYTF.

This chain connects TRBV7-2 to TRBJ1-3, with D perhaps TRBD1 (6 bases). CDR3 length: 15 residues. In germline, CDR1 is SGHTA, CDR2 FQGNSA. V was clipped by 5 bases and J by 4 bases, with 15 bases between them. The CDR3 loop is CASSPRDRPGNTIYF. In DNA, the CDR3 is TGTGCCAGCAGCCCTCGAGACAGGCCGGGAAACACCATATATTTT.

This chain connects TRBV6-5 to TRBJ2-5, with D hard to call. Trimming stripped 8 bases from V and 4 bases from J, with 11 bases between. Germline V CDR1 and CDR2: MNHEY, SVGAGI. The CDR3 is 12 amino acids. CDR3 in DNA: TGTGCCAGCGGTAGGCGGTCAGAGACCCAGTACTTC. It codes for CASGRRSETQYF.

The rearrangement joins TRBV9 to TRBJ2-7; 8 bases fit TRBD1. V shed 3 bases, J shed 1 base, and the junction held 6 bases outside the gene matches. Germline-derived CDR1 and CDR2 are SGDLS and YYNGEE. The CDR3 has 15 residues. The DNA for the CDR3 is TGTGCCAGCAGCGGCTACGACAGGGGATCCTACGAGCAGTACTTC. Residues: CASSGYDRGSYEQYF.

The V call is TRBV28, the J call TRBJ1-2; D unresolved. The germline V and J ends were trimmed by 7 bases and 4 bases, with 13 bases remaining between them. The CDR3 extends over 13 amino acids. Germline CDR1 is MDHEN and CDR2 is SYDVKM. The CDR3 DNA reads TGTGCCAGCACCCCTGGGCAGGTCTATGGCTACACCTTC. Translation gives CASTPGQVYGYTF.